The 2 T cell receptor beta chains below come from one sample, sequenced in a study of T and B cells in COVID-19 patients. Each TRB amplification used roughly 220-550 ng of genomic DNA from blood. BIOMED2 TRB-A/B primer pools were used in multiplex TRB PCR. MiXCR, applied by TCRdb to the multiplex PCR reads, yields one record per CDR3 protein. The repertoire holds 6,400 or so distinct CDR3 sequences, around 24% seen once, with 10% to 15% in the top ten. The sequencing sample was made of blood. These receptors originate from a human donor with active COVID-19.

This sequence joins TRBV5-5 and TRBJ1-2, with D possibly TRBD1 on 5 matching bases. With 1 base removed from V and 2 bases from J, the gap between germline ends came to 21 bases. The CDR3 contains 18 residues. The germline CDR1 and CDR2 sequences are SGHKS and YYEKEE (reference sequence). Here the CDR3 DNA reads TGTGCCAGCAGCTTGAGGGGCCCGGGAGGCCCCGGGAACTATGGCTACACCTTC. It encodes CASSLRGPGGPGNYGYTF.

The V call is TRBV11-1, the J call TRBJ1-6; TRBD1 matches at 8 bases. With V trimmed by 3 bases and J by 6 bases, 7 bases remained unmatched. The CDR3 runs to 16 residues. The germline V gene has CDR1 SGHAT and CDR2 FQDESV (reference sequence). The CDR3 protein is CASSFSQGVRNSPLHF. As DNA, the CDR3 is TGTGCCAGCAGCTTCTCACAGGGGGTGCGTAATTCACCCCTCCACTTT.